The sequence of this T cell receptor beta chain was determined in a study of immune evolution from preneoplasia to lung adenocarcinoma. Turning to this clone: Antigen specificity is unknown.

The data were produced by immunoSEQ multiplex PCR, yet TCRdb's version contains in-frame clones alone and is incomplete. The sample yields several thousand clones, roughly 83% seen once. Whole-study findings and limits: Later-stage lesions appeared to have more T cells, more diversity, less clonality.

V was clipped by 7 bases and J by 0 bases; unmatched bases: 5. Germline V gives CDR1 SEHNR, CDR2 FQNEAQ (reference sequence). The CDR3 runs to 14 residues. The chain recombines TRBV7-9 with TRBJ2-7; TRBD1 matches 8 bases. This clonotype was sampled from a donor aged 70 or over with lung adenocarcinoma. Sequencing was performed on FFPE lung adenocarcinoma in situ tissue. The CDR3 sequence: CASTRTGLSYEQYF. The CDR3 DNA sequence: TGTGCCAGCACCAGGACAGGGCTCTCCTACGAGCAGTACTTC.